One and the same sample provided the 15 T cell receptor beta chains below, sequenced in a study of T-cell memory formation after mild COVID-19. TCRdb used MiXCR to reprocess the 5' RACE reads, holding one entry per CDR3 protein. The table has more than 250,000 distinct CDR3 sequences, under 20% seen once. Input material: PBMCs or a T cell subset sorted from them (not recorded which). The source is a young man who had mild COVID-19 (a few samples of this study predate the infection). Cell type and time point are not known.

The chain uses TRBV6-2 or TRBV6-3 and TRBJ2-3, with D uncertain. The CDR3 runs to 13 residues. The V gene lost 8 bases and the J gene lost 6 bases, with 15 bases spanning the gap. The germline CDR1 and CDR2 sequences are MNHEY and SVGEGT. The CDR3 coding sequence is TGTGCCAGCCGGACGGAGCTAGAGGATACGCAGTATTTT. Translation: CASRTELEDTQYF.

The chain carries TRBV5-1 and TRBJ1-1, with 8 bases fitting TRBD1. From germline, CDR1 is SGHRS and CDR2 YFSETQ. The junction had 5 bases not matched to a gene; V was cut back by 3 bases and J by 4 bases. This CDR3 comprises 14 residues. CDR3 protein: CASSSDRVGTEAFF. Written as DNA, the CDR3 is TGCGCCAGCAGCTCGGACAGGGTTGGCACTGAAGCTTTCTTT.

The chain employs TRBV7-8 and TRBJ1-2; no clear D gene. V lost 0 bases, J lost 9 bases, and 11 bases lay in between. Germline V gene sequence: CDR1 SGHVS, CDR2 FQNEAQ. The CDR3 extends over 13 amino acids. DNA of the CDR3: TGTGCCAGCAGCTTAGCGGACCCGACCCGCTACACCTTC. Residues: CASSLADPTRYTF.

This clonotype was found a few times. The genes are TRBV12-5 and TRBJ1-4, with D hard to call. V was pared by 1 base and J by 4 bases, with 7 bases between. This CDR3 spans 14 amino acids. Germline V gene lookup returns CDR1 LGHNT and CDR2 FRNRAP. The CDR3 protein is CASGLGTGNEKLFF. The DNA for the CDR3 is TGTGCTAGTGGTTTGGGGACGGGTAATGAAAAACTGTTTTTT.

The rearrangement joins TRBV21-1 to TRBJ2-1; the D call of TRBD1 is as the table states it, not checked on the DNA. TRBV21-1 is flagged as a pseudogene. The CDR3 is 16 amino acids. CDR3 region: CASSKGRDRGDNEQFF. The CDR3 region has the DNA TGTGCCAGCAGCAAAGGACGGGACAGGGGGGACAATGAGCAGTTCTTC.

This clonotype has only a few counts. The chain combines TRBV29-1 with TRBJ1-3; TRBD1 is a possible D gene (6 bases). V lost 7 bases, J lost 9 bases, and 19 bases lay in between. The CDR3 runs 13 residues. The germline V gene encodes CDR1 SQVTM and CDR2 ANQGSEA. CDR3 protein: CSAGQPGGSTIYF. The CDR3 DNA reads as TGCAGCGCCGGACAGCCTGGGGGTAGCACCATATATTTT.

This clonotype was counted a few times. The chain recombines TRBV5-1 with TRBJ1-1; possibly TRBD1 for D (5 bases). The CDR3 runs 17 residues. CDR1 and CDR2 (germline): SGHRS, YFSETQ. V was pared by 0 bases and J by 3 bases, with 18 bases between. This chain's CDR3 is CASSLEVGGAIHTEAFF. The CDR3 nucleotides are TGCGCCAGCAGCTTGGAGGTCGGGGGAGCGATCCACACTGAAGCTTTCTTT. Drawing the rest from reference TRBV5-1 and TRBJ1-1, the complete variable domain is KAGVTQTPRYLIKTRGQQVTLSCSPISGHRSVSWYQQTPGQGLQFLFEYFSETQRNKGNFPGRFSGRQFSNSRSEMNVSTLELGDSALYLCASSLEVGGAIHTEAFFGQGTRLTVV.

Only a few counts were recorded for this clonotype. V usage is TRBV29-1 and J usage is TRBJ2-5; maybe TRBD1 (6 bases). The ends were cut back, 0 bases at V and 3 bases at J, with 11 bases in the middle. Germline assignment: CDR1 SQVTM and CDR2 ANQGSEA. This CDR3 has 14 amino acids. The CDR3 DNA reads as TGCAGCGTTGAAGATTGGCGACAGGAAGAGACCCAGTACTTC. It specifies CSVEDWRQEETQYF.

In this sample, this clonotype turned up a few times. The CDR3 is CSAPPGTGARYGYTF. CDR3 nucleotide sequence: TGCAGTGCTCCTCCCGGGACAGGGGCGAGGTATGGCTACACCTTC. The chain joins TRBV20-1 to TRBJ1-2; 10 bases are a match to TRBD1. Germline CDR1 is DFQATT and CDR2 is SNEGSKA (reference sequence). V shed 5 bases and J 5 bases; nucleotides not matched to a gene: 11. The CDR3 extends over 15 amino acids.

This clonotype was picked up a small number of times. J is TRBJ1-2 and V is TRBV4-1; 7 bases map to TRBD1. The germline gives CDR1 MGHRA, CDR2 YSYEKL. The CDR3 length is 16 residues. J was trimmed by 4 bases and V by 3 bases; bases with no gene match: 11. CDR3 protein: CASSQGGGQYLYGYTF. CDR3 coding DNA: TGCGCCAGCAGCCAGGGTGGGGGACAGTACCTCTATGGCTACACCTTC.

This clonotype has more than one count but fewer than ten. This chain connects TRBV10-2 to TRBJ2-1; TRBD2 agrees at 8 bases. This CDR3 has 15 amino acids. CDR1 is WSHSY, CDR2 SAAADI, per germline. Trimming cost V 5 bases and J 3 bases; bases outside gene matches: 6. DNA of the CDR3: TGCGCCAGCAGTATTCCGGGAGGGGACTACAATGAGCAGTTCTTC. Protein: CASSIPGGDYNEQFF.

The chain couples TRBV7-8 to TRBJ2-1; 9 bases align to TRBD2. The length of the CDR3 is 15 residues. CDR1 SGHVS and CDR2 FQNEAQ come from the germline V gene. V dropped 0 bases and J dropped 6; count of bases not matched to a gene: 3. The CDR3 DNA sequence: TGTGCCAGCAGCTTAGCGCGCGGGGGGGGCAATGAGCAGTTCTTC. This codes for CASSLARGGGNEQFF.

Only a few counts were recorded for this clonotype. The rearrangement links TRBV2 to TRBJ2-2, with no clear D. The CDR3 has 13 residues. Per germline, CDR1 SNHLY and CDR2 FYNNEI. The CDR3 region is CGSRGEITGELFF. Here the CDR3 DNA reads TGTGGCTCTCGAGGCGAGATCACCGGGGAGCTGTTTTTT.

The chain joins TRBV4-3 to TRBJ2-1; perhaps TRBD2 as D (6 bases). The CDR3 loop spans 17 amino acids. V lost 1 base and J 9 bases, leaving 22 bases between the germline ends. Germline CDR1 and CDR2: LGHNA and YSLEER. CDR3 residues: CASSQGARGSPLSEQFF. In DNA form, the CDR3 reads TGCGCCAGCAGCCAAGGTGCCCGGGGGTCCCCTCTTTCTGAGCAGTTCTTC.

This clonotype turned up a few times. The gene calls are TRBV27 and TRBJ2-7; D gene unclear. The CDR3 has 14 amino acids. V lost 6 bases to trimming and J lost 0 bases, with 12 bases between them. In germline, CDR1 is MNHEY, CDR2 SMNVEV (reference sequence). CDR3 sequence (DNA): TGTGCCAGCAGGATCAGCGTCAGCTCCTACGAGCAGTACGTC. Its protein product is CASRISVSSYEQYV.